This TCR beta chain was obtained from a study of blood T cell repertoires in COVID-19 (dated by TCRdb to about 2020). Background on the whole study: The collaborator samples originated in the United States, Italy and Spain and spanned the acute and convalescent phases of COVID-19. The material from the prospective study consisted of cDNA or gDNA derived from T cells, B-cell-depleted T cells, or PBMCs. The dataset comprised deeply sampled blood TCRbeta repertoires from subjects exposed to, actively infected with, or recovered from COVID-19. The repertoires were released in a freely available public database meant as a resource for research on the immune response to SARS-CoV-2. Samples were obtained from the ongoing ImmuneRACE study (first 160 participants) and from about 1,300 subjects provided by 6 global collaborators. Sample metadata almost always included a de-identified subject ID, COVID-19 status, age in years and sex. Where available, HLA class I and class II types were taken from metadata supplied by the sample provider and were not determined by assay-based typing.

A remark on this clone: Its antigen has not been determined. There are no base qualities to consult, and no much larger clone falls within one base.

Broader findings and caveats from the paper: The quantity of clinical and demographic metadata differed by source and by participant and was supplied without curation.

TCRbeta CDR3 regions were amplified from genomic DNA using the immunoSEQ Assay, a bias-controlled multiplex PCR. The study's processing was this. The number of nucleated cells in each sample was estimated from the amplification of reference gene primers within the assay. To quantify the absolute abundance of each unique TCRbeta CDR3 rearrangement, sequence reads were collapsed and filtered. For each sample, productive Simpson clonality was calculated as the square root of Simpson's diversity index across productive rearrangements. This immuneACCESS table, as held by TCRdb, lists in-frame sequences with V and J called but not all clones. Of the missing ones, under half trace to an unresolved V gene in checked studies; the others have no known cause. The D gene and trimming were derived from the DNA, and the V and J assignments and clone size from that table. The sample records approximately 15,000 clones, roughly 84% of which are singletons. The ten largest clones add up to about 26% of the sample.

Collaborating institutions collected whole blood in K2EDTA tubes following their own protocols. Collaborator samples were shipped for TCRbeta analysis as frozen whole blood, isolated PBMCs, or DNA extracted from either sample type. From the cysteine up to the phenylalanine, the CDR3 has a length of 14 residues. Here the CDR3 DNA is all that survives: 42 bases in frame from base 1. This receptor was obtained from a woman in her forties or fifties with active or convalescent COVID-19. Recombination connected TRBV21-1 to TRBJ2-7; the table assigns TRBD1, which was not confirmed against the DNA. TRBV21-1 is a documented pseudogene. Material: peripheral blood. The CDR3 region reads CASSPRDSSYEQYF. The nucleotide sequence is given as TGTGCCAGCAGTCCCCGGGACAGTTCCTACGAGCAGTACTTC.